Listed below are T cell receptor beta chains from one sample, sequenced in a study of blood T cell repertoires in COVID-19. The method was immunoSEQ multiplex PCR; TCRdb's version includes in-frame clones alone and lacks a portion of them. The sample holds around 320,000 clones; over 85% are singletons and the top ten take approximately 2.9%. Sequencing input: PBMCs or T cells enriched from blood (not recorded which). These receptors came from a woman aged 45-65 years who had been exposed to COVID-19. Both conserved end residues are part of each CDR3. A D gene is named only where the DNA matches it firmly. Expanded clones are given a class, and other clones once, few, many or no size at all.

V	D	size	J	DNA	CDR3
TRBV7-9	TRBD1	few	TRBJ2-7	TGTGCCAGCAGCTTAGCTCCCGGACAGGAATACGAGCAGTACTTC	CASSLAPGQEYEQYF
TRBV2	-	-	TRBJ1-1	TGTGCCAGCAGGATAGGAGGAGGGATGACTGAAGCTTTCTTT	CASRIGGGMTEAFF
TRBV29-1	TRBD1	-	TRBJ1-5	TGCAGCGTGGGACAGGGCAATCAGCCCCAGCATTTT	CSVGQGNQPQHF
TRBV7-9	-	-	TRBJ1-5	TGTGCCAGCAGCCAAGACAGGCACAGGTCCCAGCATTTT	CASSQDRHRSQHF
TRBV10-3	TRBD1	-	TRBJ2-1	TGTGCCATCAGTGAGCAGACCCCGGGACAGGGGACCTCTGAGCAGTTCTTC	CAISEQTPGQGTSEQFF
TRBV7-9	TRBD1	-	TRBJ2-7	TGTGCCAGCAGCCAACGGACAGGGTCTCGGTACGAGCAGTACTTC	CASSQRTGSRYEQYF
TRBV28	-	-	TRBJ1-6	TGTGCCAGCCGTGAGACAGTGAATTCACCCCTCCACTTT	CASRETVNSPLHF
TRBV5-5	TRBD1	-	TRBJ1-2	TGTGCCAGCAGCTTGGTACAGGGGAACTATGGCTACACCTTC	CASSLVQGNYGYTF
TRBV6-5	TRBD1	-	TRBJ1-2	TGTGCCAGCAGTTCACAGGGGTCGGGCTATGGCTACACCTTC	CASSSQGSGYGYTF
TRBV6-2/TRBV6-3	TRBD1	-	TRBJ2-7	TGTGCCAGCAGTACTAGAACAGGGGTCGGCGAGCAGTACTTC	CASSTRTGVGEQYF
TRBV19	TRBD1	-	TRBJ1-5	TGTGCCAGTCGTCCGGGACAGGGGGCAAATCAGCCCCAGCATTTT	CASRPGQGANQPQHF
TRBV19	-	few	TRBJ1-3	TGTGCCAGTAGTACGTGGACAGGAAACACCATATATTTT	CASSTWTGNTIYF
TRBV4-1	-	once	TRBJ1-1	TGCGCCAGCAGCCGAGAGGACAGACACACTGAAGCTTTCTTT	CASSREDRHTEAFF
TRBV19	-	-	TRBJ2-3	TGTGCCAGTAGTATAGGGCCCCGAGGAGATACGCAGTATTTT	CASSIGPRGDTQYF
TRBV28	-	-	TRBJ1-6	TGTGCCAGCAGCAAAGGACGGGGCTATAATTCACCCCTCCACTTT	CASSKGRGYNSPLHF
TRBV19	-	-	TRBJ1-4	TGTGCCAGTAGTAAAACCACAGGGTCAACTAATGAAAAACTGTTTTTT	CASSKTTGSTNEKLFF